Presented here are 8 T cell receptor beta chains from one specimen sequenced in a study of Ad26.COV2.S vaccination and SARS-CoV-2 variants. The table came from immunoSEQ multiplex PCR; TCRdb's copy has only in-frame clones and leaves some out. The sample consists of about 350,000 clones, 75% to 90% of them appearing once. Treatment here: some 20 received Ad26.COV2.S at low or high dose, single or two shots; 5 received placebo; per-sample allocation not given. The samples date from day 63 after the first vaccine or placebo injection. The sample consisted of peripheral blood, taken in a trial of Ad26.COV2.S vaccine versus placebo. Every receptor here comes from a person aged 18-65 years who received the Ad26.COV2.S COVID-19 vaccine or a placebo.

The CDR3 DNA sequence: TGTGCCAGCAGTCGGGTCCTTAACACTGAAGCTTTCTTT. Its protein product is CASSRVLNTEAFF. The J gene is TRBJ1-1, the V gene TRBV28, with no clear D. The CDR3 contains 13 residues. Per germline, CDR1 MDHEN and CDR2 SYDVKM. V was cut by 5 bases and J by 2 bases, with 9 bases left in between.

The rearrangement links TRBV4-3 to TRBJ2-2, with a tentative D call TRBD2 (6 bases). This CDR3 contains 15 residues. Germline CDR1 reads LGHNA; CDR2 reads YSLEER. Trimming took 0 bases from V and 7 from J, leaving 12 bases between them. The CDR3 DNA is TGCGCCAGCAGCCAAGATCTTGGAGCGGGCGGGGAGCTGTTTTTT. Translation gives CASSQDLGAGGELFF.

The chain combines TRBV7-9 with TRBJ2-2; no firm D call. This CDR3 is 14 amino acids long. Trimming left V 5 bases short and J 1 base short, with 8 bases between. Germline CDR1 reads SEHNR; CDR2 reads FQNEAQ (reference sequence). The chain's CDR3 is CASSPHKNTGELFF. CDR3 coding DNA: TGTGCCAGCAGCCCGCACAAGAACACCGGGGAGCTGTTTTTT. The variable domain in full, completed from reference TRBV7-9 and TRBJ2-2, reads DTGVSQNPRHKITKRGQNVTFRCDPISEHNRLYWYRQTLGQGPEFLTYFQNEAQLEKSRLLSDRFSAERPKGSFSTLEIQRTEQGDSAMYLCASSPHKNTGELFFGEGSRLTVL.

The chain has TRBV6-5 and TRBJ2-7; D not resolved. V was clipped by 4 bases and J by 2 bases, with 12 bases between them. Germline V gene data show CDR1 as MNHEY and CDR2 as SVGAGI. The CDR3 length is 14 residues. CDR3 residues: CASSLQSATYEQYF. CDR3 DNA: TGTGCCAGCAGTTTACAATCGGCAACCTACGAGCAGTACTTC.

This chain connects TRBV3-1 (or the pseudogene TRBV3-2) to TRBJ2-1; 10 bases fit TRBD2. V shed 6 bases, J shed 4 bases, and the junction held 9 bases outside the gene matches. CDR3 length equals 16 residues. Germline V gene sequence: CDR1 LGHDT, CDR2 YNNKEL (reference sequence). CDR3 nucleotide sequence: TGTGCCAGCAGTCTTGCAGCGGGAGGGCCTTACAATGAGCAGTTCTTC. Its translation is CASSLAAGGPYNEQFF.

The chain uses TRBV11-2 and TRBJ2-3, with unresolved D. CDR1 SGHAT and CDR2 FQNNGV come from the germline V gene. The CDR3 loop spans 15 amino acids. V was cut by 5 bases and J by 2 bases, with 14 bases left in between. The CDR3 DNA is TGTGCCAGCAGCGTGTTGGATTGGGCCACAGATACGCAGTATTTT. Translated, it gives CASSVLDWATDTQYF.

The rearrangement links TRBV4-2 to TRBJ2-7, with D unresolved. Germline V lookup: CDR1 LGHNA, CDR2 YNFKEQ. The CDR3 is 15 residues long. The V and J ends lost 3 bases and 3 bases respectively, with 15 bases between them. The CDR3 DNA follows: TGTGCCAGCAGCCAGGGCGATGGACCTAACTACGAGCAGTACTTC. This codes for CASSQGDGPNYEQYF.

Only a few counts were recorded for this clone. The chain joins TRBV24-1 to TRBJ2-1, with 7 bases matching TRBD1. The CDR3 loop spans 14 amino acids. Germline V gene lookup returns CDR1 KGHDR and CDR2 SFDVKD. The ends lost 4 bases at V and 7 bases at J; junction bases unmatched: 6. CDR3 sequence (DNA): TGTGCCACCAGTGACTTCGACAGGGAAAATGAGCAGTTCTTC. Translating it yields CATSDFDRENEQFF.